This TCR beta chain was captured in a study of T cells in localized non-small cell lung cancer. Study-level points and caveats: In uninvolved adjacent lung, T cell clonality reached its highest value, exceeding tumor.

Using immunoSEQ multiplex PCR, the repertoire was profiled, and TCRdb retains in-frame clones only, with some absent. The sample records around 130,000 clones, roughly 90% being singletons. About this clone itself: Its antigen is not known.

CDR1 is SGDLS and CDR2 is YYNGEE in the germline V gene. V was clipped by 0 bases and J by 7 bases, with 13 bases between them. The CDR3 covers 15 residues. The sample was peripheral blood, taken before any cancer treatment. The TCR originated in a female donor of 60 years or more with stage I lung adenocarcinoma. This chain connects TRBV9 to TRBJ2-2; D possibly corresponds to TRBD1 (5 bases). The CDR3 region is CASSVGTWADGELFF. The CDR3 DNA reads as TGTGCCAGCAGCGTAGGGACATGGGCGGACGGGGAGCTGTTTTTT.